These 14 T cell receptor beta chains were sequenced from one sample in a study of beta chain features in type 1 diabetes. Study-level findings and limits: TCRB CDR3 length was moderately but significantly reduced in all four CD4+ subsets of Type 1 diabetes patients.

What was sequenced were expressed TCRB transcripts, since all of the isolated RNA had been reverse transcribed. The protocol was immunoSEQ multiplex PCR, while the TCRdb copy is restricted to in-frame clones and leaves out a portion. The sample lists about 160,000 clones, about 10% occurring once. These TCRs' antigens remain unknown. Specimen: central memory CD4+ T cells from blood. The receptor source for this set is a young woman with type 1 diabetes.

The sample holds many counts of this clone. In DNA form, the CDR3 reads TGTGCCAGTAGTACCTCGGGGGGGCCCTTAAGACCCCAGCATTTT. Encoded protein: CASSTSGGPLRPQHF. This chain connects TRBV19 to TRBJ1-5, with D perhaps matching TRBD1 (6 bases). In germline, CDR1 is LNHDA, CDR2 SQIVND (reference sequence). The CDR3 length is 15 residues. V lost 4 bases, J lost 10 bases, and 20 bases lay in between. The variable domain in full, completed from reference TRBV19 and TRBJ1-5, reads DGGITQSPKYLFRKEGQNVTLSCEQNLNHDAMYWYRQDPGQGLRLIYYSQIVNDFQKGDIAEGYSVSREKKESFPLTVTSAQKNPTAFYLCASSTSGGPLRPQHFGDGTRLSIL.

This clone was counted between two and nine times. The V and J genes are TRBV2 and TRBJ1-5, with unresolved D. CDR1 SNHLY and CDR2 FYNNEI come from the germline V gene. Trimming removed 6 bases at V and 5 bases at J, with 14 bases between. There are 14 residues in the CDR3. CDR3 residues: CASREGYLHQPQHF. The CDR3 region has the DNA TGTGCCAGCAGGGAGGGTTATCTTCATCAGCCCCAGCATTTT.

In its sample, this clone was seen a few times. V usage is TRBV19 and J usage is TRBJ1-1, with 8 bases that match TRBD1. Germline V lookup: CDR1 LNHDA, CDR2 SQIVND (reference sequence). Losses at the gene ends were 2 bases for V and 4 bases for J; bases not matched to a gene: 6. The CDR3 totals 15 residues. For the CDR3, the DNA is TGTGCCAGTAGTATAATCGGACAGGGCCGCACTGAAGCTTTCTTT. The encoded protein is CASSIIGQGRTEAFF.

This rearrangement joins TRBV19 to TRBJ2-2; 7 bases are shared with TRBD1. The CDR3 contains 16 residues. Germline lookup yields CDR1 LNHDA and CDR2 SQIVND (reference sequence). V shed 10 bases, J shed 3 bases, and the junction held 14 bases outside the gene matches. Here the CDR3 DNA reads TGTGCCACCAAAAGGGTACGGGACAGACACACCGGGGAGCTGTTTTTT. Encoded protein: CATKRVRDRHTGELFF.

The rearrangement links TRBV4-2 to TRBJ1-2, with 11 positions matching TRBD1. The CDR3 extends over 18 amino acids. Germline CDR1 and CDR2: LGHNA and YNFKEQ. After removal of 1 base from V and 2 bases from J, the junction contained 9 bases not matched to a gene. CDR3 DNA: TGTGCCAGCAGCCAAGTGGACAGGGGGCGATTTACCAACTATGGCTACACCTTC. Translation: CASSQVDRGRFTNYGYTF.

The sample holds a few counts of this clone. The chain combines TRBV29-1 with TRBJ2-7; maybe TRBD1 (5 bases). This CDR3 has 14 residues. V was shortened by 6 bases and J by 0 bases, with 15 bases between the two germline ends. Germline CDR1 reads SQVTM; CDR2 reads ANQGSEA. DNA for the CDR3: TGCAGCGTCGCAGGACACCTCGACTCCTACGAGCAGTACTTC. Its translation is CSVAGHLDSYEQYF.

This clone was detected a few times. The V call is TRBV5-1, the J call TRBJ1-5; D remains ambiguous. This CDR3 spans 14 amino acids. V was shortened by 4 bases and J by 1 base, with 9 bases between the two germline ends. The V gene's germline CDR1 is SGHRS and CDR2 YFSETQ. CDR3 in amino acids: CASSTGGSNQPQHF. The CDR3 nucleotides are TGCGCCAGCAGCACTGGAGGCAGCAATCAGCCCCAGCATTTT.

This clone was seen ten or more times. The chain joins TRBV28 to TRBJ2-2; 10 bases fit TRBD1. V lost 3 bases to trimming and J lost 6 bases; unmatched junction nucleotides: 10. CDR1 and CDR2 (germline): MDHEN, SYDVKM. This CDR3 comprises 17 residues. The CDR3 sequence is CASSFWSLDRGPGELFF. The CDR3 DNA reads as TGTGCCAGCAGTTTTTGGTCCCTAGACAGGGGGCCCGGGGAGCTGTTTTTT.

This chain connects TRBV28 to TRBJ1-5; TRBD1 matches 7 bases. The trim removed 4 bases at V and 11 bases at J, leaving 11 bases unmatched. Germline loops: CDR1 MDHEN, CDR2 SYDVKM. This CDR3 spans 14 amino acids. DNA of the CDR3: TGTGCCAGCAGTTCGGGACAGCTCAAAGGGGCCCAGCATTTT. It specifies CASSSGQLKGAQHF.

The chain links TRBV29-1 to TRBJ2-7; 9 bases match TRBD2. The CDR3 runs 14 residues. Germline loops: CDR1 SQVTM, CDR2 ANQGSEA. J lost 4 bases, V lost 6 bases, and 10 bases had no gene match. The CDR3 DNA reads TGCAGCGTCGCCCCCAGCGGGAGGATATACGAGCAGTACTTC. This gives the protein CSVAPSGRIYEQYF.

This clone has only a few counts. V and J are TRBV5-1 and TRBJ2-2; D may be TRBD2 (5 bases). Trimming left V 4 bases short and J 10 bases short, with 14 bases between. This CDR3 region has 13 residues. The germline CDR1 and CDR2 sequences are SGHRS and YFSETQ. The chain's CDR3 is CASSLIVGEELFF. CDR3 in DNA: TGCGCCAGCAGCCTAATTGTCGGGGAGGAGCTGTTTTTT.

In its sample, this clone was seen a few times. The CDR3 region has the DNA TGCGCCAGCAGCCCAGGGGGCTTCAGGGAGCCCCAGCATTTT. As protein: CASSPGGFREPQHF. V and J are TRBV4-3 and TRBJ1-5; 8 nucleotides agree with TRBD1. Germline CDR1 is LGHNA and CDR2 is YSLEER. This CDR3 contains 14 residues. Germline trimming cut 4 bases from V and 8 bases from J; bases unmatched to any gene: 7.

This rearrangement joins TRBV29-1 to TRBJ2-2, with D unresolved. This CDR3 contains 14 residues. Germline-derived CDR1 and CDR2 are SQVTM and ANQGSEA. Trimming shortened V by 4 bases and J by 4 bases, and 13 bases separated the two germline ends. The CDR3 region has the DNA TGCAGCGTTGGTCGGTCCGGTAGCACCGGGGAGCTGTTTTTT. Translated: CSVGRSGSTGELFF.

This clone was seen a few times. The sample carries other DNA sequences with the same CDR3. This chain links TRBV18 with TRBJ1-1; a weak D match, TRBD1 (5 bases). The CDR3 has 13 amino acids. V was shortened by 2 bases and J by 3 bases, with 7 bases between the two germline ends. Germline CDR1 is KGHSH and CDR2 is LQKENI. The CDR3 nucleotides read TGTGCCAGCTCACCAGGCAGGGACACTGAAGCTTTCTTT. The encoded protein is CASSPGRDTEAFF.